This T cell receptor beta chain was retrieved from a study of T cell changes during pregnancy in multiple sclerosis. This clone was detected a few times. V lost 4 bases and J lost 7; bases outside the gene matches: 10. The CDR3 has 15 amino acids. Germline CDR1 reads MGHDK; CDR2 reads SYGVNS. Here immunoSEQ multiplex PCR was the method, and the copy in TCRdb shows in-frame clones only, minus some. The sample contains 40,000 to 55,000 clones, 85% to 90% of which appear only once. This TCR derives from a female donor with multiple sclerosis, enrolled in a pregnancy study. Sequencing was performed on CD4+ T cells from peripheral blood mononuclear cells, taken in the first trimester of pregnancy. The chain has TRBV25-1 and TRBJ1-2, with 9 bases aligning to TRBD1. The CDR3 sequence: CASSGPGQGKSGYTF. The CDR3 nucleotides read TGTGCCAGCAGTGGCCCGGGACAGGGAAAGTCTGGCTACACCTTC.